The TCR beta chain under discussion was sequenced for a study of shared clonotypes between healthy human individuals. Study observations and caveats: Naive CD4 clonotypes were shared across a handful of donors at 5% to 6%.

Comment on this clone: Its cognate antigen is unknown.

Adult Caucasians living in Nashville, Tennessee made up all of the donors. Deletions cut 0 bases from V and 7 bases from J, with 12 bases between. CDR1 is SGHRS, CDR2 YFSETQ, per germline. This CDR3 has 14 residues. Evenly divided among several immunoSEQ plates was the genomic DNA of each subset. In the original workflow: Quality scores were absent from the junction-only immunoSEQ sequences, so filtering differed. This table comes from immunoSEQ multiplex PCR, and its TCRdb copy is limited to in-frame clones, with some not included. That table supplies the V and J calls and clone size; D and trimming were determined from the DNA. The sample holds around 1 million clones, more than 75% seen once.

The V call is TRBV5-1, the J call TRBJ2-3; D remains ambiguous. Sample: memory CD4+ T cells sorted from blood. The subset here: CD45RA-negative fraction. The sequence was collected from a man younger than 35 in good health. CDR3: CASSLAPLGYTQYF. Here the CDR3 DNA reads TGCGCCAGCAGCTTGGCCCCCCTGGGGTATACGCAGTATTTT.